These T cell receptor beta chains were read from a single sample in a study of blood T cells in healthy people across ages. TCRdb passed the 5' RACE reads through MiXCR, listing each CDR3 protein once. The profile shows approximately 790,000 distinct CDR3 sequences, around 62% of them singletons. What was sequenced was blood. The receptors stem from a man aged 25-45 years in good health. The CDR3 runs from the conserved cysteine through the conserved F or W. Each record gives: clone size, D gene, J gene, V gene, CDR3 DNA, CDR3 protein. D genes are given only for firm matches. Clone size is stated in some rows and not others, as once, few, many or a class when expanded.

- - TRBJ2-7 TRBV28 TGTGCCAGCAGCCTCTGTGGGGCTAAATACGAGCAGTACTTC CASSLCGAKYEQYF
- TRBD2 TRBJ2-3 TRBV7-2 TGTGCCAGCAGCTTAGCCGGACTAGCGGGGGGCACAGATACGCAGTATTTT CASSLAGLAGGTDTQYF
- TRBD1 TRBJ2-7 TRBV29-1 TGCAGCGTTGCCCCCGGGACAGGACCCTACGAGCAGTACTTC CSVAPGTGPYEQYF
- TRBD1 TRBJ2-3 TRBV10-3 TGTGCCATCAGTGAGTCGAGGGGGCATACAGATACGCAGTATTTT CAISESRGHTDTQYF
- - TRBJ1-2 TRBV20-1 TGCAGTGCTAGAGTTTGGGGGTCAGTCTATGGCTACACCTTC CSARVWGSVYGYTF
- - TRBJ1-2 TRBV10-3 TGTGCCAGCAGCGTCGAAGGTGGCTACACCTTC CASSVEGGYTF
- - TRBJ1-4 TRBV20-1 TGCAGTGCTAGAGAGGCAGGGTCGGTGGAAAAACTGTTTTTT CSAREAGSVEKLFF
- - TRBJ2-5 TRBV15 TGTGCCACCAGCAGAGATATAGGGCAGGGAGAGACCCAGTACTTC CATSRDIGQGETQYF
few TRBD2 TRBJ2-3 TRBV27 TGTGCCAGCAGTTGGCGGGGGGGCACAGATACGCAGTATTTT CASSWRGGTDTQYF
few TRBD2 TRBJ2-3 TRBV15 TGTGCCACCAGCAGTTTCGTGGCTAGCGGGGGGGATACGCAGTATTTT CATSSFVASGGDTQYF
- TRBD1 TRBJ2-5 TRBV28 TGTGCCAGCAGCCTACCCGACAGGGGGCTGGTAGAGACCCAGTACTTC CASSLPDRGLVETQYF
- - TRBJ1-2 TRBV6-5 TGTGCCAGCAGTTACTTAGGGACATCTGGCTACACCTTC CASSYLGTSGYTF
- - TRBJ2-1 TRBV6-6 TGTGCCGGCAGTTACTCAGGTCCACTCGGGACATACAATGAGCAGTTCTTC CAGSYSGPLGTYNEQFF
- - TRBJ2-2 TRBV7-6 TGTGCCAGCAGCTTTAGGGGGGGCGACGGGGAGCTGTTTTTT CASSFRGGDGELFF
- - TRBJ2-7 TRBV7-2 TGTGCCAGCAGCTTACGACACTCTAGCTCCTACGAGCAGTACTTC CASSLRHSSSYEQYF
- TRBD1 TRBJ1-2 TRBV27 TGTGCCAGCAGTTCGTATACAGGGGTAGGGGGCTACACCTTC CASSSYTGVGGYTF
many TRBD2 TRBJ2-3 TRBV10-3 TGTGCCATCAGTGAGTCGGGACTAGCTGAAGCAGATACGCAGTATTTT CAISESGLAEADTQYF
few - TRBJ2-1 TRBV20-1 TGCAGTGCTCCTCCGGACAGCCGATACAATGAGCAGTTCTTC CSAPPDSRYNEQFF
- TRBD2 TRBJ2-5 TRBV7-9 TGTGCCAGCAGCCATCCTAGCGGGGTAGAAGAGACCCAGTACTTC CASSHPSGVEETQYF
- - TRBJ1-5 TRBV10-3 TGTGCCATCAGTCCCCACGGTGGTTCAGCCCGCAGCAATCAGCCCCAGCATTTT CAISPHGGSARSNQPQHF
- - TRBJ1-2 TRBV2 TGTGCCATCTGGGGCGGACAGCCCTTGGGCTACACCTTC CAIWGGQPLGYTF
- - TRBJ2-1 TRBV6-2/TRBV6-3 TGTGCCAGCAGTTACTCGTGGTTAACTGAGCAGTTCTTC CASSYSWLTEQFF
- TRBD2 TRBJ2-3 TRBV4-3 TGCGCCAGCGCGGGGGGGGGAGCCCGTACGCAGTATTTT CASAGGGARTQYF
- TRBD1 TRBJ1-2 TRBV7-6 TGTGCCAGCAGCTTGGAGGACAGGGGCCCCTATGGCTACACCTTC CASSLEDRGPYGYTF
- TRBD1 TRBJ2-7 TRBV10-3 TGTGCCATCACGGACAGGGGAGGATCCCACGAGCAGTACTTC CAITDRGGSHEQYF
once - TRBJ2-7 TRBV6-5 TGTGCCAGCAGTTACGGCTCTCGGAGGGACGAGCAGTACTTC CASSYGSRRDEQYF
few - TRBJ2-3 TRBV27 TGTGCCAGCTCCCGAACAGGGTGGGAAGATACGCAGTATTTT CASSRTGWEDTQYF
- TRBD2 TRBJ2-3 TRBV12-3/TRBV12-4 TGTGCCAGCAACCCACTAGCGGGCCTCACAGATACGCAGTATTTT CASNPLAGLTDTQYF
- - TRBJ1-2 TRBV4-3 TGCGCCAGCAGCCAAGTTGCAGGGATCTATGGCTACACCTTC CASSQVAGIYGYTF
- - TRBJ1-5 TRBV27 TGTGCCAGCAGTCCGACAGGCCACCGTAGCAATCAGCCCCAGCATTTT CASSPTGHRSNQPQHF
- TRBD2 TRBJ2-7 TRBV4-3 TGCGCCAGCAGCCAAGAGGGTAGCGGGGGACACTACGAGCAGTACTTC CASSQEGSGGHYEQYF
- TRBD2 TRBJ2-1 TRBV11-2 TGTGCCAGCAGCTTAGATCAACTAGCGCGCCAGTTCTTC CASSLDQLARQFF
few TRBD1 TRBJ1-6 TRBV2 TGTGCCAGCGGAGGGACAGAGAGCTCCTATAATTCACCCCTCCACTTT CASGGTESSYNSPLHF
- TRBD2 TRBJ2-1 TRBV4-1 TGCGCCAGCAGCCAAGAAGCGGGGACCTACAATGAGCAGTTCTTC CASSQEAGTYNEQFF
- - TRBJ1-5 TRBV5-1 TGCGCCAGCAGTACCGGGACGGGTAGCAATCAGCCCCAGCATTTT CASSTGTGSNQPQHF
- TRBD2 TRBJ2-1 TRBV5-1 TGCGCCAGCAGCCCCGGGGGGTGGGCCAAGGAGCAGTTCTTC CASSPGGWAKEQFF
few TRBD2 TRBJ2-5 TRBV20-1 TGCAGTGCTTGGACCGGGACTACACAAGAGACCCAGTACTTC CSAWTGTTQETQYF
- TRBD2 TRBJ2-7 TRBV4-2 TGTGCCAGCAGCCAAGAGGGAGGTGCGGGGGCCTACGAGCAGTACTTC CASSQEGGAGAYEQYF
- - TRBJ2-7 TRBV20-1 TGCAGTGCTCATACGACCGCGGCGGGACAGAACTACGAGCAGTACTTC CSAHTTAAGQNYEQYF
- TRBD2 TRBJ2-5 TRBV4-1 TGCGCCAGCAGCCACCACGGGACTAGCGTTTCGGAGACCCAGTACTTC CASSHHGTSVSETQYF
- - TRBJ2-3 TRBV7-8 TGTGCCAGCAGCCCATTCGCGGATACGCAGTATTTT CASSPFADTQYF
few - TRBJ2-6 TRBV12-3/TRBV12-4 TGTGCCAGCAGTTTAAGAGGTCCCGGGGCCAACGTCCTGACTTTC CASSLRGPGANVLTF
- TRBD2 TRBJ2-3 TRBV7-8 TGTGCCAGCAGCCAACTAGCGGGGGGGCAGCCAGATACGCAGTATTTT CASSQLAGGQPDTQYF
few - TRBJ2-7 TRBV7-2 TGTGCCAGCAGCTTAGGCGCTGCCGACGAGCAGTACTTC CASSLGAADEQYF
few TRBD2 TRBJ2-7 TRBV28 TGTGCCAGCAGTCGTCCAGCGGGACTAGCTACCTCCGAGCAGTACTTC CASSRPAGLATSEQYF
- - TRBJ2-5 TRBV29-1 TGCAGCGTTGAACGATGGTCGCCGACACGGGCAGCCTACCAAGAGACCCAGTACTTC CSVERWSPTRAAYQETQYF
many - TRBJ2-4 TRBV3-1 TGTGCCAGCAGCCATCGAGGGGGGTCCGAAAACATTCAGTACTTC CASSHRGGSENIQYF
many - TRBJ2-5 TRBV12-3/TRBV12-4 TGTGCCAGCAGTTTCCAGGGTCGGGAGACCCAGTACTTC CASSFQGRETQYF
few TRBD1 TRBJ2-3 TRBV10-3 TGTGCCATCAGCGGACTAAGACGGGACAGGGGATCGGGGGATACGCAGTATTTT CAISGLRRDRGSGDTQYF
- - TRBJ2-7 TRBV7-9 TGTGCCAGCAGCTTAGCCTTGACTGGACAGTACTTC CASSLALTGQYF
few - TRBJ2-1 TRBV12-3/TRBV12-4 TGTGTCTCAAAGGGGTATGAGCAGTTCTTC CVSKGYEQFF